What follows are 21 T cell receptor beta chains derived from one specimen sequenced in a study of CXCR3-negative and CXCR3-positive naive CD8 T cells. UMI-tagged TRB cDNA libraries were built via 5' RACE. Following a re-call of the 5' RACE reads, TCRdb has one entry per CDR3 protein and lacks DNA. The table for this sample gives about 130,000 distinct CDR3 sequences. Sequenced material: naive CXCR3- CD8+ T cells from blood. Noted subset: CD45RO-CCR7+CD27+CD95- naive CD8+ T cells lacking CXCR3 (TNR3-). The receptors derive from a human donor in good health. Some clones in this sample may be carry-over from other donors' samples.

The chain employs TRBV29-1 and TRBJ2-6; TCRdb indicates TRBD2, and absent DNA this call remains unverified. Germline loops: CDR1 SQVTM, CDR2 ANQGSEA. The CDR3 totals 15 residues. The CDR3 region is CSVVGGPSGANVLTF. Drawing the rest from reference TRBV29-1 and TRBJ2-6, the complete variable domain is SAVISQKPSRDICQRGTSLTIQCQVDSQVTMMFWYRQQPGQSLTLIATANQGSEATYESGFVIDKFPISRPNLTFSTLTVSNMSPEDSSIYLCSVVGGPSGANVLTFGAGSRLTVL.

CDR3 sequence: CSVELGQPPGAFF. The genes are TRBV29-1 and TRBJ1-1; the D call from TCRdb, TRBD1, cannot be confirmed without DNA. The CDR3 has 13 residues. CDR1 and CDR2 from the germline V gene are SQVTM and ANQGSEA.

V gene TRBV4-1 combines with J gene TRBJ1-1; the TCRdb call, TRBD1, lacks DNA for checking. This CDR3 spans 14 amino acids. CDR1 and CDR2 from the germline V gene are MGHRA and YSYEKL. The CDR3 loop reads CASSQTSKPPWAFF.

The chain recombines TRBV3-1 with TRBJ2-1. There are 16 residues in the CDR3. The germline V gene has CDR1 LGHDT and CDR2 YNNKEL (reference sequence). CDR3 loop: CASSQVPQVTYNEQFF.

J is TRBJ2-7 and V is TRBV10-3. From germline, CDR1 is ENHRY and CDR2 SYGVKD. This CDR3 has 15 amino acids. The CDR3 protein is CAISESGGRSYEQYF.

The CDR3 region is CATSRDGTSGANVLTF. The V gene is TRBV15, the J gene TRBJ2-6. The CDR3 consists of 16 residues. In germline, CDR1 is LNHNV, CDR2 YYDKDF (reference sequence).

CDR3: CASSLGKIPYNEQFF. The chain has TRBV21-1 and TRBJ2-1. TRBV21-1 is a recognized pseudogene. CDR3 length equals 15 residues.

This chain joins TRBV7-9 and TRBJ1-3. From germline, CDR1 is SEHNR and CDR2 FQNEAQ (reference sequence). The CDR3 length is 14 residues. The CDR3 sequence: CASSPPGPGNTIYF.

The rearrangement uses TRBV28 and TRBJ2-1; absent DNA, TCRdb's TRBD2 call cannot be checked. CDR3 length: 15 amino acids. CDR1 MDHEN and CDR2 SYDVKM come from the germline V gene. CDR3 residues: CASSTHAGGNNEQFF.

The chain couples TRBV6-4 to TRBJ2-1. From germline, CDR1 is MRHNA and CDR2 SNTAGT. This CDR3 spans 13 amino acids. CDR3: CASSDSNSNEQFF.

The V and J genes are TRBV7-6 and TRBJ2-1; TCRdb outputs TRBD2, but without DNA this stays unchecked. This CDR3 is built from 17 residues. CDR1 SGHVS and CDR2 FNYEAQ come from the germline V gene. The CDR3 here is CASSPGGDGGRGNEQFF. The complete variable domain, with remaining parts taken from reference TRBV7-6 and TRBJ2-1, reads GAGVSQSPRYKVTKRGQDVALRCDPISGHVSLYWYRQALGQGPEFLTYFNYEAQQDKSGLPNDRFSAERPEGSISTLTIQRTEQRDSAMYRCASSPGGDGGRGNEQFFGPGTRLTVL.

The chain couples TRBV19 to TRBJ2-1; TCRdb lists TRBD2, though no DNA is available to test this call. This CDR3 has 17 residues. Germline values: CDR1 LNHDA, CDR2 SQIVND (reference sequence). CDR3 in amino acids: CASSIELAGGFYNEQFF.

The chain carries TRBV23-1 and TRBJ2-7; the TRBD1 assignment by TCRdb is unverifiable without DNA. TRBV23-1 is assigned to the ORF class and has an uncertain function. CDR3 length: 19 residues. CDR3 sequence: CASSPGRTGDSPHSYEQYF.

The rearrangement uses TRBV5-1 and TRBJ1-2; TCRdb gives TRBD1 as the D gene, but with no DNA this cannot be confirmed. The germline V gene encodes CDR1 SGHRS and CDR2 YFSETQ. The CDR3 is 17 residues long. CDR3 protein: CASSLGLDRTPPYGYTF.

The chain combines TRBV6-2 or TRBV6-3 with TRBJ2-1; TCRdb reports TRBD1, a call that lacks DNA to check it against. Germline V gives CDR1 MNHEY, CDR2 SVGEGT. The CDR3 is 16 residues long. CDR3 in amino acids: CASSYGWTLARNEQFF.

The J gene is TRBJ2-7, the V gene TRBV20-1. The CDR3 runs to 15 residues. The germline V gene has CDR1 DFQATT and CDR2 SNEGSKA (reference sequence). CDR3 sequence reads: CSARRVTGGSYEQYF.

V is TRBV7-6 and J is TRBJ2-7. The germline V gene has CDR1 SGHVS and CDR2 FNYEAQ. The CDR3 has 15 residues. The CDR3 loop reads CASSLADLDGYEQYF.

The chain couples TRBV28 to TRBJ2-7. CDR1 and CDR2 (germline): MDHEN, SYDVKM. The CDR3 is 14 amino acids. CDR3: CASSFQLTTYEQYF.

The J gene is TRBJ2-3, the V gene TRBV7-2; TCRdb gives TRBD2 as the D gene, but with no DNA this cannot be confirmed. Germline CDR1 is SGHTA and CDR2 is FQGNSA. The CDR3 has 16 amino acids. The CDR3 reads CASSSGLAGITDTQYF.

The rearrangement joins TRBV5-1 to TRBJ2-2; TCRdb outputs TRBD1, but without DNA this stays unchecked. Looked up from germline, CDR1 is SGHRS and CDR2 is YFSETQ. This CDR3 has 17 residues. CDR3: CASSLLFGGDFTGELFF.

The V call is TRBV29-1, the J call TRBJ1-2. This CDR3 is 13 amino acids long. CDR1 and CDR2 from the germline V gene are SQVTM and ANQGSEA. The CDR3 is CSAGHGPAYGYTF.